This is a list of T cell receptor beta chains from one sample in a study of early T cells in non-severe SARS-CoV-2 infection. A single record per CDR3 protein comes from TCRdb applying MiXCR to the 5' RACE reads. The sample lists about 64,000 distinct CDR3 sequences, almost 9% occurring once. Sample: whole blood, taken at baseline. Source of these receptors: an adult who was a healthcare worker with PCR-confirmed SARS-CoV-2 infection or an uninfected control (not recorded which). The CDR3 runs from the conserved cysteine through the conserved F or W. Fields, in order: CDR3 length, V gene, J gene, D gene, clone size, CDR3 protein, CDR3 DNA. The D gene is left open where the match is weak. Size values are once, few and many counts, or a class for expanded clones, and some rows have none.

10	TRBV20-1	TRBJ1-2	-	many	CSARGSGYTF	TGCAGTGCTAGGGGGTCTGGCTACACCTTC
13	TRBV5-1	TRBJ2-7	-	many	CASSFIGSYEQYF	TGCGCCAGCAGTTTTATCGGGAGCTACGAGCAGTACTTC
19	TRBV19	TRBJ2-6	TRBD2	many	CASSPIRTGLGGGANVLTF	TGTGCCAGTAGCCCAATAAGGACGGGACTAGGAGGTGGGGCCAACGTCCTGACTTTC
14	TRBV5-5	TRBJ1-1	-	few	CASSLSFQGTEAFF	TGTGCCAGCAGCTTGAGTTTCCAGGGCACTGAAGCTTTCTTT
15	TRBV6-2/TRBV6-3	TRBJ2-3	-	few	CASSYGGGSTDTQYF	TGTGCCAGCAGTTACGGAGGGGGGAGCACAGATACGCAGTATTTT
14	TRBV27	TRBJ1-1	-	-	CASSFLATNTEAFF	TGTGCCAGCAGTTTCCTAGCTACGAACACTGAAGCTTTCTTT
14	TRBV12-3/TRBV12-4	TRBJ2-7	TRBD2	-	CASLTSGGSYEQYF	TGTGCCAGCCTGACTAGCGGAGGCTCCTACGAGCAGTACTTC
14	TRBV7-9	TRBJ1-2	-	-	CASSRAGIGYGYTF	TGTGCCAGCAGCCGAGCAGGGATCGGCTATGGCTACACCTTC
12	TRBV20-1	TRBJ1-1	-	-	CSAADWGDEAFF	TGCAGTGCTGCGGACTGGGGGGATGAAGCTTTCTTT
18	TRBV7-8	TRBJ1-1	TRBD1	few	CASSLARDSDRGDTEAFF	TGTGCCAGCAGCTTAGCGAGAGATTCCGACAGGGGCGACACTGAAGCTTTCTTT
15	TRBV7-9	TRBJ2-1	TRBD1	many	CASRGQVPFYNEQFF	TGTGCCAGCAGGGGACAGGTTCCCTTTTACAATGAGCAGTTCTTC
15	TRBV2	TRBJ1-5	-	many	CASSGERNSNQPQHF	TGTGCCAGCAGTGGGGAGAGGAATAGCAATCAGCCCCAGCATTTT
14	TRBV12-3/TRBV12-4	TRBJ2-7	-	few	CAITVGPSSYEQYF	TGTGCCATCACCGTGGGGCCTAGCTCCTACGAGCAGTACTTC
18	TRBV5-1	TRBJ2-3	TRBD2	-	CASSLAFSRGGSTDTQYF	TGCGCCAGCAGCTTGGCCTTTTCTCGCGGGGGAAGCACAGATACGCAGTATTTT
13	TRBV14	TRBJ2-7	-	many	CASSQFGFYEQYF	TGTGCCAGCAGCCAATTTGGATTCTACGAGCAGTACTTC
17	TRBV4-2	TRBJ2-1	TRBD2	-	CASSPRLAGGPDNEQFF	TGTGCCAGCAGCCCTAGACTAGCGGGAGGGCCCGACAATGAGCAGTTCTTC
17	TRBV9	TRBJ2-5	-	-	CASSVAYGTPKAGTQYF	TGTGCCAGCAGCGTAGCCTACGGGACACCTAAGGCAGGGACCCAGTACTTC
15	TRBV5-5	TRBJ1-1	TRBD1	many	CASSLAWDRNTEAFF	TGTGCCAGCAGCTTGGCCTGGGACAGGAACACTGAAGCTTTCTTT
19	TRBV10-3	TRBJ2-6	-	-	CAISESLYGSVSGANVLTF	TGTGCCATCAGTGAGTCTTTATATGGCAGCGTCTCTGGGGCCAACGTCCTGACTTTC
15	TRBV6-2/TRBV6-3	TRBJ1-5	-	-	CASSYGSLSNQPQHF	TGTGCCAGCAGTTACGGCAGCCTATCGAATCAGCCCCAGCATTTT
16	TRBV24-1	TRBJ2-1	TRBD1	many	CATSPGRAGQVNEQFF	TGTGCCACCAGTCCCGGCCGGGCGGGACAGGTCAATGAGCAGTTCTTC
12	TRBV7-6	TRBJ2-7	-	many	CASSAQGLQQYF	TGTGCCAGCAGCGCACAGGGTCTACAGCAGTACTTC
14	TRBV5-5	TRBJ1-1	-	many	CASSLDVQGSKAFF	TGTGCCAGCAGCTTGGATGTTCAGGGTTCAAAAGCTTTCTTT
16	TRBV3-1	TRBJ1-2	-	few	CASSHEGGIRRYGYTF	TGTGCCAGCAGCCACGAAGGTGGGATCCGGCGCTATGGCTACACCTTC
16	TRBV7-9	TRBJ2-3	-	-	CASSPWRALDTDTQYF	TGTGCCAGCAGCCCGTGGAGGGCGCTCGACACAGATACGCAGTATTTT
13	TRBV7-6	TRBJ2-5	-	many	CASSNRVRETQYF	TGTGCCAGCAGCAACCGGGTGCGAGAGACCCAGTACTTC
13	TRBV13	TRBJ1-1	-	few	CASSRGHGFRAFF	TGTGCCAGCAGCCGTGGACATGGGTTTCGGGCTTTCTTT
16	TRBV7-3	TRBJ2-1	-	few	CASSLTAGTAYNEQFF	TGTGCCAGCAGCTTAACGGCGGGAACCGCCTACAATGAGCAGTTCTTC
15	TRBV7-6	TRBJ2-1	TRBD2	many	CASSVTSGSYNEQFF	TGTGCCAGCAGCGTGACTAGCGGGAGCTACAATGAGCAGTTCTTC
15	TRBV7-9	TRBJ2-3	-	few	CASSLGGRDTDTQYF	TGTGCCAGCAGCTTAGGCGGCAGGGATACAGATACGCAGTATTTT
14	TRBV9	TRBJ2-7	TRBD1	many	CASSVATGGYEQYF	TGTGCCAGCAGCGTAGCGACAGGGGGCTACGAGCAGTACTTC
16	TRBV29-1	TRBJ1-3	-	many	CSVETAYSPSGNTIYF	TGCAGCGTTGAGACCGCATATTCCCCCTCTGGAAACACCATATATTTT
16	TRBV10-1	TRBJ2-5	TRBD2	many	CASSESGGRGQETQYF	TGCGCCAGCAGTGAGTCCGGCGGGAGGGGTCAAGAGACCCAGTACTTC
13	TRBV6-1	TRBJ2-7	-	-	CASSEGLAYEQYF	TGTGCCAGCAGTGAAGGCTTGGCCTACGAGCAGTACTTC
16	TRBV30	TRBJ1-1	-	-	CAWSVIASRGLAEAFF	TGTGCCTGGAGTGTAATAGCGTCCAGGGGCTTGGCTGAAGCTTTCTTT
18	TRBV21-1	TRBJ2-2	-	many	CASSKVKGSPTNTGELFF	TGTGCCAGCAGCAAAGTTAAAGGGAGCCCTACGAACACCGGGGAGCTGTTTTTT
13	TRBV11-2	TRBJ1-6	-	many	CASNGSPNSPLHF	TGTGCCAGCAATGGCAGCCCCAATTCACCCCTCCACTTT
17	TRBV3-1	TRBJ2-3	TRBD2	few	CASSQDLSLAGTDTQYF	TGTGCCAGCAGCCAAGATCTTTCACTAGCGGGCACAGATACGCAGTATTTT
22	TRBV7-7	TRBJ2-1	TRBD2	-	CASSYTEGSSGRRGVNYNEQFF	TGTGCTAGCAGCTACACCGAAGGATCTAGCGGGAGAAGGGGGGTGAACTACAATGAGCAGTTCTTC
15	TRBV20-1	TRBJ2-7	TRBD2	-	CSARATSGPYYEQYF	TGCAGTGCTAGAGCGACTAGCGGGCCCTACTACGAGCAGTACTTC
14	TRBV25-1	TRBJ2-2	-	few	CASSTRGPHGELFF	TGTGCCAGCAGTACACGAGGACCCCACGGGGAGCTGTTTTTT
13	TRBV29-1	TRBJ1-2	-	few	CSAPAGSNYGYTF	TGCAGCGCTCCGGCGGGGTCTAACTATGGCTACACCTTC
16	TRBV3-1	TRBJ2-2	TRBD2	-	CASSQKRREGRRELFF	TGTGCCAGCAGCCAGAAGCGGCGGGAGGGCCGAAGGGAGCTGTTTTTT